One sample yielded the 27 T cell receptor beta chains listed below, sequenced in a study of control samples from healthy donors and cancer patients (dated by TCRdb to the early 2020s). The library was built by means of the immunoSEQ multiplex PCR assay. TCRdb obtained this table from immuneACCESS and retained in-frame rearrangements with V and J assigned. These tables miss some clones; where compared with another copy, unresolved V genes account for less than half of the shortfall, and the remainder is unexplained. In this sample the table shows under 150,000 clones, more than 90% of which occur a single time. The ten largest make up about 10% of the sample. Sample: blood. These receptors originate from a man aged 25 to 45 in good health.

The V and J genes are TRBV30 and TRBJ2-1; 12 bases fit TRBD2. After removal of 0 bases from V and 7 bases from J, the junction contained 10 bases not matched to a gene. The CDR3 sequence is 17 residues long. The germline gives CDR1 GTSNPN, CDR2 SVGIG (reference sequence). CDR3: CAWSVVWTSGKVNEQFF. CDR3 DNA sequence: TGTGCCTGGAGTGTGGTGTGGACTAGCGGGAAAGTGAATGAGCAGTTCTTC. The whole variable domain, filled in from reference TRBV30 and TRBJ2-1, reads SQTIHQWPATLVQPVGSPLSLECTVEGTSNPNLYWYRQAAGRGLQLLFYSVGIGQISSEVPQNLSASRPQDRQFILSSKKLLLSDSGFYLCAWSVVWTSGKVNEQFFGPGTRLTVL.

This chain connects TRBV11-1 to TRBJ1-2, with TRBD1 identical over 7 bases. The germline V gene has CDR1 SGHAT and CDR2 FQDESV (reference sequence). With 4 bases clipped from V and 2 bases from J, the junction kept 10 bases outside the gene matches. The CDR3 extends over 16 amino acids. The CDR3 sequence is CASSSGWDSENYGYTF. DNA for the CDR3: TGTGCCAGCAGCTCGGGCTGGGACAGCGAAAACTATGGCTACACCTTC. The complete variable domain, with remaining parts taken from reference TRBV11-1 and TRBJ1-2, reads EAEVAQSPRYKITEKSQAVAFWCDPISGHATLYWYRQILGQGPELLVQFQDESVVDDSQLPKDRFSAERLKGVDSTLKIQPAELGDSAMYLCASSSGWDSENYGYTFGSGTRLTVV.

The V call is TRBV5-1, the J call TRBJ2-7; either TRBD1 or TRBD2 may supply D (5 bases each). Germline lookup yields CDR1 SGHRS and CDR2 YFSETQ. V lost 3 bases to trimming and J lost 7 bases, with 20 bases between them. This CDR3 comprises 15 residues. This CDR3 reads CASSSTSGRGMEQYF. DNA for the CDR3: TGCGCCAGCAGCTCAACCTCGGGACGCGGCATGGAGCAGTACTTC. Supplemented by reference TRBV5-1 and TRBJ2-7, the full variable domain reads KAGVTQTPRYLIKTRGQQVTLSCSPISGHRSVSWYQQTPGQGLQFLFEYFSETQRNKGNFPGRFSGRQFSNSRSEMNVSTLELGDSALYLCASSSTSGRGMEQYFGPGTRLTVT.

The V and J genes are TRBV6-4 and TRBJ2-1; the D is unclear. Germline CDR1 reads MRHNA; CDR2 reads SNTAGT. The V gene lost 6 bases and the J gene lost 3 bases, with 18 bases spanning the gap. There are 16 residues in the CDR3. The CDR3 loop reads CASSPVKVADYNEQFF. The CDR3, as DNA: TGTGCCAGCAGCCCGGTTAAGGTGGCCGACTACAATGAGCAGTTCTTC.

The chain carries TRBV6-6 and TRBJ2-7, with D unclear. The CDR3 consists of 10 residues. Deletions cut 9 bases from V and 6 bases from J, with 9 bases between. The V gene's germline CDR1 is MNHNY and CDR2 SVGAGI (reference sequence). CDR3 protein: CASGLGEQYF. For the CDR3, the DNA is TGTGCCAGTGGTCTCGGCGAGCAGTACTTC.

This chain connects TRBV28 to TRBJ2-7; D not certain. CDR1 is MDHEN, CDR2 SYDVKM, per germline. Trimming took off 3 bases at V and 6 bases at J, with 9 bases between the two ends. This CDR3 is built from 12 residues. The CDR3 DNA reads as TGTGCCAGCAGTTTGACTTACTCCGAGCAGTACTTC. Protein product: CASSLTYSEQYF.

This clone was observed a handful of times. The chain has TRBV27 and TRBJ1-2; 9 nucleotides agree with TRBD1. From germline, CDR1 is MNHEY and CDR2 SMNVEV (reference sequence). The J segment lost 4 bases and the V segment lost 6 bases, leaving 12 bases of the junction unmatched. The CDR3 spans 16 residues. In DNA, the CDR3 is TGTGCCAGCAGAAGACAGGGGGTTTATCAACTCTATGGCTACACCTTC. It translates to CASRRQGVYQLYGYTF.

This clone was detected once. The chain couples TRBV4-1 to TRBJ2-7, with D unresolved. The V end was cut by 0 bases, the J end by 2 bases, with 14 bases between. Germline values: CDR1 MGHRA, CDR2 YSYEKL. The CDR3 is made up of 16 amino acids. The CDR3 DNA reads TGCGCCAGCAGCCAAGAGCCAACACCCGAAACCTACGAGCAGTACTTC. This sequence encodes CASSQEPTPETYEQYF.

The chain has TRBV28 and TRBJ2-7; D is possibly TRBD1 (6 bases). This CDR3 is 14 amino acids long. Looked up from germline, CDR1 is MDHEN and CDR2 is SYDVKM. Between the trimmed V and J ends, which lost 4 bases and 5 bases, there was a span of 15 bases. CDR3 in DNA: TGTGCCAGCAGTTCCGCAGGGGCCTTTGACGAGCAGTACTTC. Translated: CASSSAGAFDEQYF.

The CDR3 spells CASSQLAGANYGYTF. As DNA, the CDR3 is TGCGCCAGCAGCCAGCTGGCAGGGGCTAACTATGGCTACACCTTC. The chain links TRBV4-1 to TRBJ1-2; possible D gene TRBD1, 6 bases. The CDR3 loop spans 15 amino acids. Per the germline V gene, CDR1 is MGHRA and CDR2 is YSYEKL. V was pared by 3 bases and J by 0 bases, with 11 bases between.

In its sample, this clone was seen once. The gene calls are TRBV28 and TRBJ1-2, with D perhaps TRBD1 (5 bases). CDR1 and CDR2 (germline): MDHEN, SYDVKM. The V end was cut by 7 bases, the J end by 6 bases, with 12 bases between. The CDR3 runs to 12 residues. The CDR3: CASNDSPDGYTF. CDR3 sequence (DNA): TGTGCCAGCAATGACAGCCCAGATGGCTACACCTTC.

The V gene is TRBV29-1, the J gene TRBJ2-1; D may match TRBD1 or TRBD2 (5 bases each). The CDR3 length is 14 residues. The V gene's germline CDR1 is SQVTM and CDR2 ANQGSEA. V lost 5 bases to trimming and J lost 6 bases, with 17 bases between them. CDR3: CSVLSGTFFNEQFF. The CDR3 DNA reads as TGCAGCGTTCTATCCGGGACCTTCTTCAATGAGCAGTTCTTC.

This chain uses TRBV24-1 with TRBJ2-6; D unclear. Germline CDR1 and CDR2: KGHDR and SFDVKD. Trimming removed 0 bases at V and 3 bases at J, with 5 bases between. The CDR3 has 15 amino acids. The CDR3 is CATSDLVDGANVLTF. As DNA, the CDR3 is TGTGCCACCAGTGATTTGGTGGATGGGGCCAACGTCCTGACTTTC.

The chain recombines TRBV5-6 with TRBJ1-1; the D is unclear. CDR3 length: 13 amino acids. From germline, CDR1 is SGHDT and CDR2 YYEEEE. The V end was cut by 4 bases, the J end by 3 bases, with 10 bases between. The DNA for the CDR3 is TGTGCCAGCAGCCCGACGTTATACACTGAAGCTTTCTTT. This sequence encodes CASSPTLYTEAFF.

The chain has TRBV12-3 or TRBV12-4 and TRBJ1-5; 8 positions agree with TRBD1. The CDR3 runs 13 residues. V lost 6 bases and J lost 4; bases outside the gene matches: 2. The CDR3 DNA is TGTGCCAGCAGACGGACAGGGAATCAGCCCCAGCATTTT. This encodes CASRRTGNQPQHF.

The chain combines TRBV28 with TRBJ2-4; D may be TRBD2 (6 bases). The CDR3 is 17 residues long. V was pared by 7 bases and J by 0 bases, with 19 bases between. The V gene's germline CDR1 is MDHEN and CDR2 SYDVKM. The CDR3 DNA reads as TGTGCCAGCAAGTCGCTCGCGGGGACCCTAGCCAAAAACATTCAGTACTTC. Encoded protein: CASKSLAGTLAKNIQYF. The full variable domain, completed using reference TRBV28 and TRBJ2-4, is DVKVTQSSRYLVKRTGEKVFLECVQDMDHENMFWYRQDPGLGLRLIYFSYDVKMKEKGDIPEGYSVSREKKERFSLILESASTNQTSMYLCASKSLAGTLAKNIQYFGAGTRLSVL.

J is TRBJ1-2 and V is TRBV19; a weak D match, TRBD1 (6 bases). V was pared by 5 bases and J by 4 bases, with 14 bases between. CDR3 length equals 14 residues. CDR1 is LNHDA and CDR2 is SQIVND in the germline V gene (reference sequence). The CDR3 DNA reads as TGTGCCAGTAGTTCACTGTCAGGGGCCTATGGCTACACCTTC. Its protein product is CASSSLSGAYGYTF. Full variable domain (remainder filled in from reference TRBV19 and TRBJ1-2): DGGITQSPKYLFRKEGQNVTLSCEQNLNHDAMYWYRQDPGQGLRLIYYSQIVNDFQKGDIAEGYSVSREKKESFPLTVTSAQKNPTAFYLCASSSLSGAYGYTFGSGTRLTVV.

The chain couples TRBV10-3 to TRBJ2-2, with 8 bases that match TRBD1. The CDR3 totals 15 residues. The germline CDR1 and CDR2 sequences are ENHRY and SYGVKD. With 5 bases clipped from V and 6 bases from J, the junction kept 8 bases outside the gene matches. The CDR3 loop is CAISKDRASAGELFF. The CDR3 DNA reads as TGTGCCATCAGTAAGGACAGGGCTTCGGCCGGGGAGCTGTTTTTT.

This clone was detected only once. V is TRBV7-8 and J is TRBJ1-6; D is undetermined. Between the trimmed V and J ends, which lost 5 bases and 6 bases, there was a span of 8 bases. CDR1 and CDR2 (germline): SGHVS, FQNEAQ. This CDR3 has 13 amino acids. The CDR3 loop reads CASSLDANSPLHF. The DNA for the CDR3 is TGTGCCAGCAGCCTAGACGCTAATTCACCCCTCCACTTT.

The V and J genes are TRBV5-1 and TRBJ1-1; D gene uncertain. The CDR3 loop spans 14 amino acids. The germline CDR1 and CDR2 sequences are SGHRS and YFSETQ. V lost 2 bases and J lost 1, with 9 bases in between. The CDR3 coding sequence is TGCGCCAGCAGCTTAAACCCGGGGAACACTGAAGCTTTCTTT. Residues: CASSLNPGNTEAFF.

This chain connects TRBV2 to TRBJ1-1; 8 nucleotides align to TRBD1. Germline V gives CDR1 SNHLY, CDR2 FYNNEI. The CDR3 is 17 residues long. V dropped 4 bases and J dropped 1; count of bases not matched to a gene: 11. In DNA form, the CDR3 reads TGTGCCAGCAGTGTAGGACAGGGAATTCCAGGGAACACTGAAGCTTTCTTT. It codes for CASSVGQGIPGNTEAFF.

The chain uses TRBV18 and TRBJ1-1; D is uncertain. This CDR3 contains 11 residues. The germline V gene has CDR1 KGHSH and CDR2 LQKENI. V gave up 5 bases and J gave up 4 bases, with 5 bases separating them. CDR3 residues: CASSLGTEAFF. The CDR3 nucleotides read TGTGCCAGCTCATTAGGCACTGAAGCTTTCTTT. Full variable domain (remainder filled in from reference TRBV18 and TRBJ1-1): NAGVMQNPRHLVRRRGQEARLRCSPMKGHSHVYWYRQLPEEGLKFMVYLQKENIIDESGMPKERFSAEFPKEGPSILRIQQVVRGDSAAYFCASSLGTEAFFGQGTRLTVV.

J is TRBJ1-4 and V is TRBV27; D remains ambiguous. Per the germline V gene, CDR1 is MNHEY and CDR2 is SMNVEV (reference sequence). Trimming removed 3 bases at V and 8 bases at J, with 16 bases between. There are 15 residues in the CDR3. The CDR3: CASSFGSMGGEKLFF. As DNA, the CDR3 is TGTGCCAGCAGTTTCGGGTCGATGGGTGGGGAAAAACTGTTTTTT.

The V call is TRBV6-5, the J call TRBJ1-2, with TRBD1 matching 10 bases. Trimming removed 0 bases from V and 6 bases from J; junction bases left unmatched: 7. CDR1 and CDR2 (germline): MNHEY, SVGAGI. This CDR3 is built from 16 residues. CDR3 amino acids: CASSYSPSGTGDGYTF. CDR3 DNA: TGTGCCAGCAGTTACTCGCCCTCCGGGACAGGGGATGGCTACACCTTC.

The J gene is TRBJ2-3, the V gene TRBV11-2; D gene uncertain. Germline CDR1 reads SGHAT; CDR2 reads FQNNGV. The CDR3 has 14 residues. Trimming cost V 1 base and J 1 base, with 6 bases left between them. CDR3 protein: CASSLASGTDTQYF. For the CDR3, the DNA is TGTGCCAGCAGCTTAGCGTCAGGCACAGATACGCAGTATTTT.

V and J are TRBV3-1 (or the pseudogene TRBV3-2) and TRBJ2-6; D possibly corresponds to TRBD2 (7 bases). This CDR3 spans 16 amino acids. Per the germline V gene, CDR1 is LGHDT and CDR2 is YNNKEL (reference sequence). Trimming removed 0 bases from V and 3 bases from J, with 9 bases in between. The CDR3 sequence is CASSQEGGLGANVLTF. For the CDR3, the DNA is TGTGCCAGCAGCCAAGAGGGGGGGCTTGGGGCCAACGTCCTGACTTTC.

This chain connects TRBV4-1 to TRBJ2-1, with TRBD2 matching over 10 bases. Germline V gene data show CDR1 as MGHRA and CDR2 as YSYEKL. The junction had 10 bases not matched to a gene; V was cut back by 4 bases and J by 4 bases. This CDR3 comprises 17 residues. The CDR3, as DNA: TGCGCCAGCAGCCCTGGACTAGCGGTCAGCGTATACAATGAGCAGTTCTTC. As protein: CASSPGLAVSVYNEQFF.